This record looks at one T cell receptor (beta chain) sequence and its context. Germline V lookup: CDR1 MNHEY, CDR2 SVGAGI. The trim removed 6 bases at V and 3 bases at J, leaving 7 bases unmatched. The CDR3 sequence is 14 residues long. This sample is part of a study of blood T cell repertoires in COVID-19. Study information: Some COVID-19 samples were acute and others convalescent; all came from the United States, Italy and Spain. Sample material is recorded as cDNA or gDNA derived from T cells, B-cell-depleted T cells, or PBMCs.

Profiled with immunoSEQ multiplex PCR; TCRdb holds only in-frame clones, not every one. The data contain 200,000 to 250,000 clones, around 81% of them seen just once; the ten biggest clones take up about 1.9%. The sequencing input was peripheral blood. This clonotype was sampled from a man younger than 45 who had recovered from COVID-19. The J gene is TRBJ1-2, the V gene TRBV6-5; 7 positions agree with TRBD1. CDR3 loop: CASSNDGQDYGYTF. DNA for the CDR3: TGTGCCAGCAGCAACGATGGACAGGACTATGGCTACACCTTC.